A selection of T cell receptor beta chains follows, all from one sample in a study of blood T cell repertoires in COVID-19. The protocol was immunoSEQ multiplex PCR, while the TCRdb copy is restricted to in-frame clones and leaves out a portion. This repertoire shows under 250,000 clones, approximately 91% found once; its top ten account for 5.5% to 8%. Sequencing was done on a sample of peripheral blood. These receptors all come from a man in his 60s who had recovered from COVID-19. Both conserved end residues are part of each CDR3. D genes are given only for firm matches. Clone size is not always given. Where it is, it says once, few, many or a class for expanded clones.

TGTGCCACCAGTTCTCCAGACACCGGGGAGCTGTTTTTT	CATSSPDTGELFF	TRBJ2-2	NA	NA	TRBV15
TGTGCCAGCAATGACGCGGACAGAGCCAAAAACATTCAGTACTTC	CASNDADRAKNIQYF	TRBJ2-4	once	NA	TRBV28
TGTGCCACGGGCGGGGGGCCCTACGAGCAGTACTTC	CATGGGPYEQYF	TRBJ2-7	NA	TRBD2	TRBV2
TGTGCCAGCAGTTTAAAGTCTAGCGGAAACACCGGGGAGCTGTTTTTT	CASSLKSSGNTGELFF	TRBJ2-2	NA	TRBD2	TRBV27
TGTGCCAGCAGCCAAGGGGCCAGAGAGGAGCTGTTTTTT	CASSQGAREELFF	TRBJ2-2	NA	NA	TRBV4-2
TGTGCCAGCAGCGATGGGACTAGCGGGTACCCTTCCGAGCAGTACTTC	CASSDGTSGYPSEQYF	TRBJ2-7	few	TRBD2	TRBV9
TGTGCCAGCAGTCCAGGGGAAGGCGTGGAGACCCAGTACTTC	CASSPGEGVETQYF	TRBJ2-5	NA	NA	TRBV28
TGTGCCAGCAGCGATTTGACTAGCGGGGGTACAGATACGCAGTATTTT	CASSDLTSGGTDTQYF	TRBJ2-3	NA	TRBD2	TRBV9
TGCGCCAGCAGCTTGAAAGCGGGGGGCAGCACAGATACGCAGTATTTT	CASSLKAGGSTDTQYF	TRBJ2-3	NA	TRBD2	TRBV5-1
TGTGCCAGTAGTATAGAGGGGGGGGTTAGACAGATTTACGAGCAGTACTTC	CASSIEGGVRQIYEQYF	TRBJ2-7	NA	TRBD2	TRBV19
TGTGCCAGCAGTGAAGGCAGGGTCTCTGGAAACACCATATATTTT	CASSEGRVSGNTIYF	TRBJ1-3	few	NA	TRBV6-1
TGTGCCAGCAGTGGGACAGGGCCTAATCAGCCCCAGCATTTT	CASSGTGPNQPQHF	TRBJ1-5	once	TRBD1	TRBV28
TGTGCCAGCAGCCAATCGGGACAGGGGGTCTACTACGAGCAGTACTTC	CASSQSGQGVYYEQYF	TRBJ2-7	once	TRBD1	TRBV3-1/TRBV3-2
TGTGCCAGCAGTTCCCTGGGCAGGCAGCTTTACGAGCAGTACTTC	CASSSLGRQLYEQYF	TRBJ2-7	NA	NA	TRBV6-5
TGTGCCAGCAGACCCACACGTAACTATGGCTACACCTTC	CASRPTRNYGYTF	TRBJ1-2	NA	NA	TRBV27
TGTGCCTGGAGTGTACTGATGGACATTCCTGAGGAGGAGCAGTTCTTC	CAWSVLMDIPEEEQFF	TRBJ2-1	NA	NA	TRBV30
TGTGCCAGCAGCTTAAACGAAGGGGCAAGGGGAACCGGGGAGCTGTTTTTT	CASSLNEGARGTGELFF	TRBJ2-2	NA	NA	TRBV7-6